These T cell receptor beta chains were read from a single sample in a study of shared clonotypes between healthy human individuals. The data were produced by immunoSEQ multiplex PCR, yet TCRdb's version contains in-frame clones alone and is incomplete. The sample records 2 million to 3 million clones, under 95% being singletons. The sample was naive CD4+ T cells from PBMCs. All receptors derive from a man aged 18-30 years in good health. Some clones in this sample may be carry-over from other donors' samples. Each CDR3 is given with its conserved first and last residue. Each record gives: V gene, D gene, J gene, clone size, CDR3 protein, CDR3 DNA. The D gene is left open where the match is weak. The size of a clone is reported for some rows only, either as once, few or many, or as a class for expanded clones.

TRBV9	NA	TRBJ2-1	NA	CASSSRRGQDYNEQFF	TGTGCCAGCAGCTCCCGACGGGGACAAGACTACAATGAGCAGTTCTTC
TRBV7-3	NA	TRBJ1-1	NA	CASSSDSHTEAFF	TGTGCCAGCAGCTCAGACAGCCACACTGAAGCTTTCTTT
TRBV4-2	NA	TRBJ2-3	NA	CASSSTRGTTDTQYF	TGTGCCAGCAGCTCCACGAGGGGTACGACAGATACGCAGTATTTT
TRBV6-6	NA	TRBJ2-1	NA	CASSPRVGHYNEQFF	TGTGCCAGCAGTCCGAGGGTTGGTCACTACAATGAGCAGTTCTTC
TRBV20-1	NA	TRBJ2-3	NA	CSSRLADTQYF	TGCAGTTCTCGTTTAGCAGATACGCAGTATTTT
TRBV7-2	NA	TRBJ2-7	NA	CASSLEAQGGQYF	TGTGCCAGCAGCCTGGAGGCCCAGGGGGGGCAGTACTTC
TRBV21-1	NA	TRBJ2-7	NA	CASSKAIGDTYEQYF	TGTGCCAGCAGCAAAGCGATCGGGGACACCTACGAGCAGTACTTC
TRBV4-1	TRBD1	TRBJ1-3	NA	CASSQAGQGGNTIYF	TGCGCCAGCAGCCAAGCGGGACAGGGTGGGAACACCATATATTTT
TRBV19	NA	TRBJ1-2	NA	CASTPGSLPNYGYTF	TGTGCCAGTACCCCCGGTAGCTTACCTAACTATGGCTACACCTTC
TRBV29-1	TRBD1	TRBJ2-1	NA	CSSGTGEREQFF	TGCAGCTCTGGGACAGGGGAGCGTGAGCAGTTCTTC
TRBV18	NA	TRBJ1-2	NA	CASSLVGQSHSYGYTF	TGTGCCAGCTCACTCGTCGGACAGAGCCATAGCTATGGCTACACCTTC
TRBV12-5	NA	TRBJ2-7	NA	CASGPGPWGFYEQYF	TGTGCTAGTGGTCCCGGCCCCTGGGGGTTTTACGAGCAGTACTTC
TRBV7-9	NA	TRBJ2-3	NA	CASSFLPGGLGDTQYF	TGTGCCAGCAGCTTTCTACCGGGGGGCCTGGGGGATACGCAGTATTTT
TRBV5-1	TRBD1	TRBJ2-7	NA	CASSFMAGQGTNEQYF	TGCGCCAGCAGCTTCATGGCGGGACAGGGCACCAACGAGCAGTACTTC
TRBV28	NA	TRBJ1-2	NA	CASRLGNYGYTF	TGTGCCAGCAGGCTAGGGAACTATGGCTACACCTTC
TRBV30	TRBD2	TRBJ2-7	NA	CAWSVPSGSGEQYF	TGTGCCTGGAGTGTACCTAGCGGGAGTGGCGAGCAGTACTTC
TRBV2	NA	TRBJ2-3	NA	CASSLTGYTDTQYF	TGTGCCAGCAGTTTGACGGGTTACACAGATACGCAGTATTTT
TRBV28	TRBD1	TRBJ1-5	few	CASSSSRGQQHF	TGTGCCAGCAGTTCCTCCCGGGGACAGCAGCATTTT
TRBV5-1	TRBD1	TRBJ2-5	once	CASIGTGSETQYF	TGCGCCAGCATCGGGACAGGGTCAGAGACCCAGTACTTC
TRBV28	TRBD2	TRBJ2-7	NA	CASSQRTSGRHEQYF	TGTGCCAGCAGCCAGAGGACTAGCGGGAGGCACGAGCAGTACTTC
TRBV6-5	NA	TRBJ2-5	NA	CASSYSGGWGETQYF	TGTGCCAGCAGTTACTCCGGGGGATGGGGAGAGACCCAGTACTTC
TRBV19	NA	TRBJ2-2	NA	CASSISRNTGELFF	TGTGCCAGTAGTATAAGCAGAAACACCGGGGAGCTGTTTTTT
TRBV2	NA	TRBJ2-7	NA	CASSVGTVHYYEQYF	TGTGCCAGCAGTGTCGGGACGGTGCATTACTACGAGCAGTACTTC
TRBV7-9	NA	TRBJ1-1	once	CASSSSGGDEAFF	TGTGCCAGCAGCTCCTCCGGTGGTGATGAAGCTTTCTTT
TRBV28	NA	TRBJ2-5	NA	CASTEGEGRGTQYF	TGTGCCAGCACCGAAGGTGAGGGCCGAGGGACCCAGTACTTC
TRBV11-3	NA	TRBJ2-2	once	CASRVDTETGELFF	TGTGCCAGCAGGGTTGACACGGAGACCGGGGAGCTGTTTTTT
TRBV19	TRBD1	TRBJ2-7	NA	CASSSLRDRGSYEQYF	TGTGCCAGTAGTTCTCTCCGGGACAGGGGTTCGTACGAGCAGTACTTC